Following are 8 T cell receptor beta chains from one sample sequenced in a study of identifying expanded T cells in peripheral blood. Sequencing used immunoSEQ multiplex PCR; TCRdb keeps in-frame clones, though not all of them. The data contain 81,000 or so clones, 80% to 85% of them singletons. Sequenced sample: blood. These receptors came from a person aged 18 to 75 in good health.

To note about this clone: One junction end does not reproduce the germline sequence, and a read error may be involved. Here the CDR3 DNA reads TGTGCTAGCAGCTTAACAGGGTCCACCGGGGAGCTGTTTTTT. This codes for CASSLTGSTGELFF. The chain employs TRBV7-7 and TRBJ2-2, with TRBD1 as a possible D gene (6 bases). The length of the CDR3 is 14 residues. Germline V gene sequence: CDR1 SSHAT, CDR2 FNYEAQ (reference sequence).

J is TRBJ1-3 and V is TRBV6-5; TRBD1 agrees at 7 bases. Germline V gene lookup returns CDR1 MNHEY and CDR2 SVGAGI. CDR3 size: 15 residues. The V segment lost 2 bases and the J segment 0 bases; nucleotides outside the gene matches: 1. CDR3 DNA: TGTGCCAGCAGTTACGACAGGGACTCTGGAAACACCATATATTTT. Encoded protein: CASSYDRDSGNTIYF.

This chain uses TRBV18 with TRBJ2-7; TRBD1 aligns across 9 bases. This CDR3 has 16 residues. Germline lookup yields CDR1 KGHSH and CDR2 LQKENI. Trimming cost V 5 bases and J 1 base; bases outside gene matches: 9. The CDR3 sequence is CASSAGQGIGSYEQYF. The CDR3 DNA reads TGTGCCAGCTCAGCGGGACAGGGAATTGGGTCCTACGAGCAGTACTTC.

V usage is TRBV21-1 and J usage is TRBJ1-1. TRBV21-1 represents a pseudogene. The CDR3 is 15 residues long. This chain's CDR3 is CASSKLRAQNTEAFF. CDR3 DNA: TGTGCCAGCAGCAAGTTAAGGGCTCAGAACACTGAAGCTTTCTTT.

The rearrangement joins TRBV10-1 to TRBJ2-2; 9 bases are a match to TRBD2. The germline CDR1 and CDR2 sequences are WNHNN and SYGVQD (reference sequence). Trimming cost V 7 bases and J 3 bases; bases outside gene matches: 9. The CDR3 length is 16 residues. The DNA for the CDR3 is TGCGCCAGCAACTGCGGGAGGGCCCCGGACACCGGGGAGCTGTTTTTT. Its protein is CASNCGRAPDTGELFF.

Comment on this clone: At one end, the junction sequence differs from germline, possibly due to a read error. The CDR3 sequence: CASSLPSNEQYF. The CDR3 region has the DNA TGCGCCAGCAGCTTGCCCTCCAACGAGCAGTACTTC. V and J are TRBV5-1 and TRBJ2-7; D gene uncertain. The CDR3 runs 12 residues. Germline-derived CDR1 and CDR2 are SGHRS and YFSETQ.

This CDR3 reads CASSLERGALGEQYF. In DNA form, the CDR3 reads TGTGCCAGCAGCTTGGAGCGGGGGGCCTTGGGGGAGCAGTACTTC. The V call is TRBV5-4, the J call TRBJ2-7, with 9 bases that match TRBD2. The trim removed 0 bases at V and 7 bases at J, leaving 8 bases unmatched. The CDR3 spans 15 residues. Germline V gene lookup returns CDR1 SGHNT and CDR2 YYREEE (reference sequence).

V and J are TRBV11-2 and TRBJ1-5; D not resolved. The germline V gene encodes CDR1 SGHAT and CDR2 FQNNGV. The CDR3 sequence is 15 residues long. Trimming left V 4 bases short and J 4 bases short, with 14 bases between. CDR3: CASSSLGSSNQPQHF. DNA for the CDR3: TGTGCCAGCAGCTCTCTAGGCTCTAGTAATCAGCCCCAGCATTTT. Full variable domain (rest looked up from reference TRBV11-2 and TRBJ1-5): EAGVAQSPRYKIIEKRQSVAFWCNPISGHATLYWYQQILGQGPKLLIQFQNNGVVDDSQLPKDRFSAERLKGVDSTLKIQPAKLEDSAVYLCASSSLGSSNQPQHFGDGTRLSIL.